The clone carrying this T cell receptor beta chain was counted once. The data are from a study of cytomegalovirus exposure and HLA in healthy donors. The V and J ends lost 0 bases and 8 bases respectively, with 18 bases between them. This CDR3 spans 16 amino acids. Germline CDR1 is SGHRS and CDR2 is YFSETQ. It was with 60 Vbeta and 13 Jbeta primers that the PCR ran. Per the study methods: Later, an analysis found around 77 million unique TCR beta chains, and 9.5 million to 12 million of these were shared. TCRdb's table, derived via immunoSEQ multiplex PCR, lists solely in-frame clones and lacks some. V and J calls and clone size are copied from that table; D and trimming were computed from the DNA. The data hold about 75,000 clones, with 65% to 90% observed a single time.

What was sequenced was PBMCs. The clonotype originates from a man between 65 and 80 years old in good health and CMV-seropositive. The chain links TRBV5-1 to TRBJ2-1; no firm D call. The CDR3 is CASSLGTANPWDEQFF. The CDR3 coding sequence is TGCGCCAGCAGCTTGGGTACAGCTAACCCTTGGGATGAGCAGTTCTTC. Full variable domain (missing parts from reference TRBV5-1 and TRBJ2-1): KAGVTQTPRYLIKTRGQQVTLSCSPISGHRSVSWYQQTPGQGLQFLFEYFSETQRNKGNFPGRFSGRQFSNSRSEMNVSTLELGDSALYLCASSLGTANPWDEQFFGPGTRLTVL.